Included here is one T cell receptor beta chain sequence, with context. Its target is unknown. The entry originates in a study of blood T cells in healthy people across ages. CDR3 size: 14 residues. The trim removed 0 bases at V and 5 bases at J, leaving 4 bases unmatched. Germline V CDR1 and CDR2: SGDLS, YYNGEE. Points from the study as a whole: Roughly linearly, TCR beta diversity per million T cells fell as age increased. A conclusive naive versus antigen-experienced comparison was prevented by the unsorted PBMCs.

A J-beta primer mix and a sample-barcoded 5' primer were used in a second PCR of about 7 to 12 cycles. TCRdb used MiXCR to reprocess the 5' RACE reads, holding one entry per CDR3 protein. Seen here are some 1.8 million distinct CDR3 sequences, around 42% observed once, and the top ten hold roughly 24%. The sample consisted of blood. The gene calls are TRBV9 and TRBJ1-2; 7 bases line up with TRBD1. The TCR sequence derives from a human donor in good health. CDR3 loop: CASSVGDREYGYTF. CDR3 DNA sequence: TGTGCCAGCAGCGTAGGTGACAGGGAGTATGGCTACACCTTC.